The clone carrying this TCR beta chain was recorded many times. CDR1 and CDR2 (germline): SQVTM, ANQGSEA. Unmatched junction bases numbered 8, after V lost 7 bases and J lost 5 bases. The CDR3 covers 13 residues. Primed by a sample-barcoded 5' primer and a J-beta primer mix, a second PCR proceeded for about 7 to 11 cycles. TCRdb re-analysed the 5' RACE reads in MiXCR, keeping a single row per CDR3 protein. The table lists roughly 900,000 distinct CDR3 sequences, about 28% of them singletons. This entry belongs to a study of blood T cells in healthy people across ages. The clonotype originates from a woman aged 80 or over in good health. The specimen sequenced was blood. The chain couples TRBV29-1 to TRBJ1-1; 9 bases map to TRBD1. The CDR3 DNA reads TGCAGCGCCCGGGACAGGGCAAGTACTGAAGCTTTCTTT. Residues: CSARDRASTEAFF.